A single sample gave rise to the 19 T cell receptor beta chains below, sequenced in a study of cytomegalovirus exposure and HLA in healthy donors. Some clones are missing from TCRdb's copy, which holds only in-frame ones; the method was immunoSEQ multiplex PCR. The data show tens of thousands of clones, 84% seen once. The source material was PBMCs. The receptors stem from a woman aged 18-35 years in good health and CMV-seropositive.

V and J are TRBV7-9 and TRBJ2-1; D is possibly TRBD1 (5 bases). CDR3 length equals 13 residues. The germline CDR1 and CDR2 sequences are SEHNR and FQNEAQ (reference sequence). The V gene lost 3 bases and the J gene lost 7 bases, with 10 bases spanning the gap. CDR3 loop: CASSFQGRNEQFF. The DNA of the CDR3 is TGTGCCAGCAGCTTCCAGGGAAGGAATGAGCAGTTCTTC.

This clone has a single count. V usage is TRBV6-6 and J usage is TRBJ1-2, with 9 nucleotides matching TRBD1. Germline assignment: CDR1 MNHNY and CDR2 SVGAGI (reference sequence). The CDR3 spans 15 residues. J gave up 5 bases and V 0 bases, and 4 bases lay outside the gene matches. This chain's CDR3 is CASSYSKGQGYGYTF. For the CDR3, the DNA is TGTGCCAGCAGTTACTCGAAGGGACAGGGTTATGGCTACACCTTC.

This clone appeared once. The chain employs TRBV27 and TRBJ2-5, with 15 bases that match TRBD2. The germline V gene has CDR1 MNHEY and CDR2 SMNVEV (reference sequence). J lost 3 bases, V lost 6 bases, and 8 bases had no gene match. The CDR3 is 17 residues long. CDR3 in DNA: TGTGCCAGCAGCCTCTTCGGGACTAGCGGGGGGAAAGAGACCCAGTACTTC. Its protein is CASSLFGTSGGKETQYF.

This clone was seen a handful of times. The CDR3 DNA reads as TGCAGCGTACACACAGGGCCCCGAGGCACTGAAGCTTTCTTT. It codes for CSVHTGPRGTEAFF. The chain recombines TRBV29-1 with TRBJ1-1; D is possibly TRBD1 (6 bases). The CDR3 covers 14 residues. Germline V gene sequence: CDR1 SQVTM, CDR2 ANQGSEA. V gave up 6 bases and J gave up 4 bases, with 18 bases separating them.

The chain joins TRBV28 to TRBJ2-1, with 9 bases that match TRBD1. Trimming at V came to 3 bases and at J to 3 bases, leaving 3 bases not matched to a gene. The CDR3 has 15 amino acids. The germline V gene has CDR1 MDHEN and CDR2 SYDVKM. The CDR3 sequence is CASSLGDRDYNEQFF. The DNA of the CDR3 is TGTGCCAGCAGTTTGGGGGACAGGGACTACAATGAGCAGTTCTTC.

The chain is built from TRBV7-9 and TRBJ1-5, with TRBD1 matching 9 bases. CDR1 SEHNR and CDR2 FQNEAQ come from the germline V gene (reference sequence). This CDR3 is 17 amino acids long. V lost 4 bases and J lost 3; bases outside the gene matches: 10. The CDR3 DNA reads TGTGCCAGCAGCTCGGGAACCGGGACAGGGATCAATCAGCCCCAGCATTTT. This gives the protein CASSSGTGTGINQPQHF.

V and J are TRBV5-4 and TRBJ2-7; D may be TRBD2 (7 bases). The CDR3 has 16 residues. The V gene lost 1 base and the J gene lost 0 bases, with 14 bases spanning the gap. The germline V gene has CDR1 SGHNT and CDR2 YYREEE (reference sequence). The DNA for the CDR3 is TGTGCCAGCAGCTTGCGCCGGGGGGCAAGCTCCTACGAGCAGTACTTC. It is translated as CASSLRRGASSYEQYF.

This chain connects TRBV27 to TRBJ1-4; TRBD1 matches at 7 bases. The junction had 17 bases not matched to a gene; V was cut back by 8 bases and J by 2 bases. Germline V gene data show CDR1 as MNHEY and CDR2 as SMNVEV (reference sequence). The CDR3 consists of 18 residues. This CDR3 is CASSLRGTELATNEKLFF. The CDR3 bases are TGTGCCAGCTCCCTGAGGGGGACAGAACTTGCGACTAATGAAAAACTGTTTTTT. Full variable domain (remainder filled in from reference TRBV27 and TRBJ1-4): EAQVTQNPRYLITVTGKKLTVTCSQNMNHEYMSWYRQDPGLGLRQIYYSMNVEVTDKGDVPEGYKVSRKEKRNFPLILESPSPNQTSLYFCASSLRGTELATNEKLFFGSGTQLSVL.

The chain links TRBV25-1 to TRBJ2-3, with D perhaps TRBD2 (5 bases). The CDR3 spans 15 residues. In germline, CDR1 is MGHDK, CDR2 SYGVNS. V lost 1 base and J 2 bases, leaving 10 bases between the germline ends. In nucleotides, the CDR3 is TGTGCCAGCAGTGAATTTACTAGATACACAGATACGCAGTATTTT. Translating it yields CASSEFTRYTDTQYF.

The rearrangement uses TRBV21-1 and TRBJ2-1; the DNA was not used to check the table's D call, TRBD1. TRBV21-1 is deemed a pseudogene. CDR3 length equals 17 residues. CDR3 DNA: TGTGCCAGCAGCGGACAGGACTCTCACGCGACCTACAATGAGCAGTTCTTC. Translated: CASSGQDSHATYNEQFF.

The CDR3: CASSLFTRERGSYEQYF. CDR3 nucleotides: TGTGCCAGCAGCTTATTTACCCGGGAGCGAGGAAGCTACGAGCAGTACTTC. The rearrangement links TRBV13 to TRBJ2-7; weak D call: TRBD2 (6 bases). CDR1 and CDR2 (germline): PRHDT, FYEKMQ (reference sequence). There are 17 residues in the CDR3. The V gene lost 2 bases and the J gene lost 3 bases, with 20 bases spanning the gap.

V usage is TRBV15 and J usage is TRBJ2-3; D is possibly TRBD2 (5 bases). Trimming took 5 bases from V and 6 from J, leaving 9 bases between them. This CDR3 contains 12 residues. CDR1 LNHNV and CDR2 YYDKDF come from the germline V gene (reference sequence). CDR3 amino acids: CATSDGGDTQYF. As DNA, the CDR3 is TGTGCCACCAGCGACGGCGGGGATACGCAGTATTTT.

The CDR3 sequence is CASTQLAGGPNEQYF. The DNA of the CDR3 is TGCGCCAGCACCCAACTAGCGGGGGGCCCCAACGAGCAGTACTTC. The chain employs TRBV10-1 and TRBJ2-7; 12 bases agree with TRBD2. The ends lost 7 bases at V and 5 bases at J; junction bases unmatched: 9. The germline gives CDR1 WNHNN, CDR2 SYGVQD (reference sequence). There are 15 residues in the CDR3.

This chain links TRBV7-2 with TRBJ2-1; D gene uncertain. Germline loops: CDR1 SGHTA, CDR2 FQGNSA. Trimming removed 4 bases from V and 8 bases from J, with 12 bases in between. The CDR3 is 13 residues long. The CDR3 loop reads CASSSYSDYEQFF. CDR3 nucleotide sequence: TGTGCCAGCAGCTCTTACTCCGATTATGAGCAGTTCTTC.

This clone occurred a few times. The chain couples TRBV7-6 to TRBJ2-1; weak D call: TRBD1 (6 bases). Germline V CDR1 and CDR2: SGHVS, FNYEAQ. V was trimmed by 5 bases and J by 9 bases, leaving 26 bases between them. The CDR3 totals 17 residues. CDR3 coding DNA: TGTGCCAGCAGCCCCCGGGGTGTAGACAGGTCTAAGGGTGAGCAGTTCTTC. This encodes CASSPRGVDRSKGEQFF. Using reference TRBV7-6 and TRBJ2-1 for the parts outside the CDR3, the full variable domain is GAGVSQSPRYKVTKRGQDVALRCDPISGHVSLYWYRQALGQGPEFLTYFNYEAQQDKSGLPNDRFSAERPEGSISTLTIQRTEQRDSAMYRCASSPRGVDRSKGEQFFGPGTRLTVL.

The chain joins TRBV7-3 to TRBJ2-7; 10 nucleotides agree with TRBD1. CDR1 is SGHTA and CDR2 is FQGTGA in the germline V gene. The CDR3 is 13 residues long. V gave up 5 bases and J gave up 5 bases; unmatched junction bases: 3. The chain's CDR3 is CASSIGTGDEQYF. CDR3 DNA: TGTGCCAGCAGCATCGGGACAGGGGACGAGCAGTACTTC.

The chain has TRBV13 and TRBJ1-1, with TRBD1 as a possible D gene (5 bases). CDR3 size: 12 residues. Germline CDR1 is PRHDT and CDR2 is FYEKMQ (reference sequence). V was shortened by 5 bases and J by 4 bases, with 8 bases between the two germline ends. The CDR3 DNA is TGTGCCAGCAGCCACGGGGGCACTGAAGCTTTCTTT. It yields the protein CASSHGGTEAFF. Full variable domain (rest looked up from reference TRBV13 and TRBJ1-1): AAGVIQSPRHLIKEKRETATLKCYPIPRHDTVYWYQQGPGQDPQFLISFYEKMQSDKGSIPDRFSAQQFSDYHSELNMSSLELGDSALYFCASSHGGTEAFFGQGTRLTVV.

The V gene is TRBV7-9, the J gene TRBJ2-7; a weak D match, TRBD2 (6 bases). The germline gives CDR1 SEHNR, CDR2 FQNEAQ (reference sequence). CDR3 size: 13 residues. Trimming shortened V by 4 bases and J by 6 bases, and 13 bases separated the two germline ends. As DNA, the CDR3 is TGTGCCAGCAGCTCCGACAGAGCGGGCGAGCAGTACTTC. Its protein is CASSSDRAGEQYF.

The genes are TRBV15 and TRBJ2-5, with D uncertain. CDR1 is LNHNV and CDR2 is YYDKDF in the germline V gene (reference sequence). The V and J ends lost 5 bases and 5 bases respectively, with 9 bases between them. This CDR3 region has 12 residues. CDR3 amino acids: CATSQVWETQYF. The CDR3 region has the DNA TGTGCCACCAGCCAGGTCTGGGAGACCCAGTACTTC.